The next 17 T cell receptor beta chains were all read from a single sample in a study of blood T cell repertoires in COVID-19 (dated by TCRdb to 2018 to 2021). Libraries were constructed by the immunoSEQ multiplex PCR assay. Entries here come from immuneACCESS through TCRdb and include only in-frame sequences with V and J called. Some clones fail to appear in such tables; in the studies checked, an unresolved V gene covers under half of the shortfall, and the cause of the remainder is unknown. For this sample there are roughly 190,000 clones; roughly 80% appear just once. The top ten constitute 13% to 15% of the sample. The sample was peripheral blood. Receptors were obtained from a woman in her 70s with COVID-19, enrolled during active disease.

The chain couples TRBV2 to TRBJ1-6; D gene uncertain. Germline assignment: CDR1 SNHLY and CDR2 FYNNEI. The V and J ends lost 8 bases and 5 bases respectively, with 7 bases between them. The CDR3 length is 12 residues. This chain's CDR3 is CASVRDNSPLHF. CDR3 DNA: TGTGCCAGCGTTCGGGATAATTCACCCCTCCACTTT.

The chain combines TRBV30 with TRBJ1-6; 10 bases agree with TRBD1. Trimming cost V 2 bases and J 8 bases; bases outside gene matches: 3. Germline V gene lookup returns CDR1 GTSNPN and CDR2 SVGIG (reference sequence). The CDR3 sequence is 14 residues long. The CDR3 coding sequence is TGTGCCTGGAGTCTAGGACAGGGGGATTCACCCCTCCACTTT. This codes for CAWSLGQGDSPLHF.

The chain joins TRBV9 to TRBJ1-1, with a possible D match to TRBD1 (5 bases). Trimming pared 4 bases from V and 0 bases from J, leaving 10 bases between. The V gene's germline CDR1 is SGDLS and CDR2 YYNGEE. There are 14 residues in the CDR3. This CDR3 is CASSFGGVNTEAFF. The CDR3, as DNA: TGTGCCAGCAGCTTCGGGGGGGTGAACACTGAAGCTTTCTTT.

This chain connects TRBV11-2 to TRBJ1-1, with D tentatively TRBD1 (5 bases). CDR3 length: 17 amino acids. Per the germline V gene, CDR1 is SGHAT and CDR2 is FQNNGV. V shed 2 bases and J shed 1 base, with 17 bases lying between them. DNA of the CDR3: TGTGCCAGCAGCTTATCGGCGACAGTCCTGGGGAACACTGAAGCTTTCTTT. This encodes CASSLSATVLGNTEAFF.

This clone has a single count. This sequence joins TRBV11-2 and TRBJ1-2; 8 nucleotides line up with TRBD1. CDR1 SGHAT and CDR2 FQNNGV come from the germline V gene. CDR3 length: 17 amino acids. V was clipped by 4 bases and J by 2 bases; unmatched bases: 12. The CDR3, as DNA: TGTGCCAGCAGCTCGATAGTGGGTCGGACAGGGAACTATGGCTACACCTTC. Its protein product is CASSSIVGRTGNYGYTF.

In DNA form, the CDR3 reads TGCAGTGCTAGGGGACAGGTTGAAGCTTTCTTT. The encoded protein is CSARGQVEAFF. The chain couples TRBV20-1 to TRBJ1-1, with TRBD1 identical over 8 bases. Germline CDR1 and CDR2: DFQATT and SNEGSKA (reference sequence). With 3 bases clipped from V and 7 bases from J, the junction kept 1 base outside the gene matches. The CDR3 extends over 11 amino acids.

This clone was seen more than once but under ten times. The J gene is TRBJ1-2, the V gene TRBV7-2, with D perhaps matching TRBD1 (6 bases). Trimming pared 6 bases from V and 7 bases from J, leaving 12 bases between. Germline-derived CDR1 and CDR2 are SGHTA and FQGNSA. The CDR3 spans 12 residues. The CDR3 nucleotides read TGTGCCAGCAGTCACAGGGCCTCTGGCTACACCTTC. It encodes CASSHRASGYTF.

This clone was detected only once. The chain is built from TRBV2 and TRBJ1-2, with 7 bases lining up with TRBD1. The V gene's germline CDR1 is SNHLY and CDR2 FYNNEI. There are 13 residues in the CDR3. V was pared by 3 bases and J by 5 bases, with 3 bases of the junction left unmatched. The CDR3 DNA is TGTGCCAGCAGTGAGGGACAGAGATATGGCTACACCTTC. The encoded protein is CASSEGQRYGYTF.

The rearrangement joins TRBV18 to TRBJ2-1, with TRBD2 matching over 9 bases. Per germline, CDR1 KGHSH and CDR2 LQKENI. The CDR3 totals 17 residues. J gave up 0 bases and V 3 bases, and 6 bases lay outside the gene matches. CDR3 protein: CASSPGLAYSSYNEQFF. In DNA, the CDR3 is TGTGCCAGCTCACCCGGACTAGCGTATAGCTCCTACAATGAGCAGTTCTTC.

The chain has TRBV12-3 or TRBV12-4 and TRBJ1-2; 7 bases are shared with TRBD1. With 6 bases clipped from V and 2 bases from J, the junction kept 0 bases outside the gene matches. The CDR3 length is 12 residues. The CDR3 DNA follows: TGTGCCAGCAGCAGGGGGAACTATGGCTACACCTTC. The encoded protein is CASSRGNYGYTF.

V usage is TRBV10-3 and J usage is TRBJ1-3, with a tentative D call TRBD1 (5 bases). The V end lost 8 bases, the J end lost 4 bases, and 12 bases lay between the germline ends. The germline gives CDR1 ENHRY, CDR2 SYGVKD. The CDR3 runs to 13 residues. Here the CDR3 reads CAIGQGLGNTIYF. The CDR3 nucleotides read TGTGCCATCGGGCAGGGCCTGGGAAACACCATATATTTT.

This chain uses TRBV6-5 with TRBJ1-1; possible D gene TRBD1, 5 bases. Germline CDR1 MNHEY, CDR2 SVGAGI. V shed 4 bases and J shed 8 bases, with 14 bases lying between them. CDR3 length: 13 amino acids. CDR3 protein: CASSSQVSAEAFF. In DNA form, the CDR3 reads TGTGCCAGCAGTTCACAGGTTAGTGCCGAAGCTTTCTTT.

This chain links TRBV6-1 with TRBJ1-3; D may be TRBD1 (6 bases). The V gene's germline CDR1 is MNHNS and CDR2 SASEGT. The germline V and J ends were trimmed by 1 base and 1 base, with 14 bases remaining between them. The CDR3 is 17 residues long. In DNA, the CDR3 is TGTGCCAGCAGTGAAGAGGGAGGGGGGACGTCTGGAAACACCATATATTTT. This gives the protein CASSEEGGGTSGNTIYF.

CDR3 residues: CASRTGGWGNQPQHF. The CDR3 nucleotides read TGTGCCAGCAGGACGGGGGGCTGGGGCAATCAGCCCCAGCATTTT. This chain uses TRBV28 with TRBJ1-5; maybe TRBD1 (6 bases). The CDR3 is 15 residues long. CDR1 is MDHEN, CDR2 SYDVKM, per germline. V dropped 6 bases and J dropped 2 bases, with 14 bases sitting between them.

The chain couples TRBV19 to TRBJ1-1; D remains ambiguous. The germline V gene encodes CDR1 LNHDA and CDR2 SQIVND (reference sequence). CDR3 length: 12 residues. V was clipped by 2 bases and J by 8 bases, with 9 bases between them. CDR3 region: CASSINWQEAFF. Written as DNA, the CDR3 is TGTGCCAGTAGTATAAATTGGCAGGAAGCTTTCTTT.

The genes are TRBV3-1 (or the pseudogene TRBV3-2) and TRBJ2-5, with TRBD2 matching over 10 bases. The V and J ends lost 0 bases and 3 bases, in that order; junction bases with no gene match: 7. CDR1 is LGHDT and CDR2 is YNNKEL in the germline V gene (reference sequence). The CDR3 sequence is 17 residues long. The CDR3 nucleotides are TGTGCCAGCAGCCAAGATCAAGCGGGAGGGCCCAAAGAGACCCAGTACTTC. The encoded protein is CASSQDQAGGPKETQYF.

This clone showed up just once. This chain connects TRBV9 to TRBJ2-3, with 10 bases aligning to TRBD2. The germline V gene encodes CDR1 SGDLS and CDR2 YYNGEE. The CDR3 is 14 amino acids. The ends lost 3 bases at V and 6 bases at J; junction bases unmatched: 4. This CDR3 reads CASSALSGGDTQYF. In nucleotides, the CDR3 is TGTGCCAGCAGCGCCCTTAGCGGGGGGGATACGCAGTATTTT.